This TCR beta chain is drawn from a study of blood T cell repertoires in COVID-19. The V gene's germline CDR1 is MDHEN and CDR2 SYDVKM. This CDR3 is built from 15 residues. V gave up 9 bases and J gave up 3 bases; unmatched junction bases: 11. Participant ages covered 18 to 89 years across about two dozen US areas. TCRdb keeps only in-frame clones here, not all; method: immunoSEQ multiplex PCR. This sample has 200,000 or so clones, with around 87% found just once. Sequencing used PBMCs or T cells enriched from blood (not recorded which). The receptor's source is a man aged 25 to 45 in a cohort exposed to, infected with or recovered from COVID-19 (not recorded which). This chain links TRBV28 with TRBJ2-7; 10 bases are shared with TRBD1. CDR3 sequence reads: CASRNPRTGGYEQYF. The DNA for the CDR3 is TGTGCCAGTAGAAACCCCCGGACAGGGGGCTACGAGCAGTACTTC.